This T cell receptor (beta chain) was found in a study of blood T cells in healthy people across ages. Across the whole study: About one barcoded beta molecule per two T cells came from capture by template switching.

The CDR3 runs to 14 residues. From germline, CDR1 is SGHKS and CDR2 YYEKEE (reference sequence). With 5 bases removed from V and 5 bases from J, the gap between germline ends came to 16 bases. This clonotype has ten or more counts. Primed by a sample-barcoded 5' primer and a J-beta primer mix, a second PCR proceeded for roughly 7 to 11 cycles. TCRdb re-called the 5' RACE reads with MiXCR, one entry per CDR3 protein. The sample includes about 1.6 million distinct CDR3 sequences, roughly 32% of them seen just once. Sequencing was carried out using blood. The TCR originated in a woman in her twenties or thirties in good health. V is TRBV5-5 and J is TRBJ2-5; possible D gene TRBD2, 6 bases. This CDR3 reads CASSSTSFRETQYF. CDR3 coding DNA: TGTGCCAGCAGTTCGACTAGTTTTCGGGAGACCCAGTACTTC.